This record covers a single T cell receptor beta chain. Its antigen is not known. Measured with immunoSEQ multiplex PCR; TCRdb has only the in-frame clones, and not every one. The data show 35,000 to 45,000 clones, roughly 90% seen once. The data derive from a study of CD4 T cells in relation to SARS-CoV-2 and coronaviruses. Study background: The restricting HLA molecule for shared crossreactive spike epitopes was mapped. Study-wide results and limits: About 65% of donors had memory CD4+ clonotypes crossrecognizing SARS-CoV-2 and common cold coronavirus spike.

The origin of this receptor is an adult with COVID-19. Material: memory CD4+ T cells from PBMCs.

The CDR3 is CASSYRDRTDTQYF. CDR3 in DNA: TGTGCCAGCAGTTACCGGGACCGGACAGATACGCAGTATTTT. The rearrangement links TRBV6-6 to TRBJ2-3, with D possibly being TRBD1 or TRBD2 (5 bases each). V was cut by 2 bases and J by 3 bases, with 9 bases left in between. This CDR3 is 14 amino acids long. Germline V CDR1 and CDR2: MNHNY, SVGAGI (reference sequence).